A single sample gave rise to the 19 T cell receptor beta chains below, sequenced in a study of blood T cell repertoires in COVID-19. TCRdb keeps only in-frame clones here, not all; method: immunoSEQ multiplex PCR. The sample carries approximately 150,000 clones, over 75% recorded once. The specimen was peripheral blood. These receptors were taken from a woman aged 45-65 years with acute or convalescent COVID-19.

The rearrangement joins TRBV5-1 to TRBJ1-2; no definite D call. Germline V gene data show CDR1 as SGHRS and CDR2 as YFSETQ. The CDR3 sequence is 15 residues long. Deletions cut 0 bases from V and 0 bases from J, with 9 bases between. In DNA form, the CDR3 reads TGCGCCAGCAGCTTGGGTTGGACTGCTAACTATGGCTACACCTTC. Its translation: CASSLGWTANYGYTF. Variable domain in full (rest from reference TRBV5-1 and TRBJ1-2): KAGVTQTPRYLIKTRGQQVTLSCSPISGHRSVSWYQQTPGQGLQFLFEYFSETQRNKGNFPGRFSGRQFSNSRSEMNVSTLELGDSALYLCASSLGWTANYGYTFGSGTRLTVV.

The rearrangement uses TRBV7-9 and TRBJ2-3; 10 nucleotides align to TRBD2. CDR1 SEHNR and CDR2 FQNEAQ come from the germline V gene (reference sequence). Trimming removed 5 bases from V and 6 bases from J; junction bases left unmatched: 11. This CDR3 has 16 residues. CDR3: CASSEGLAPSFDTQYF. DNA of the CDR3: TGTGCCAGCAGCGAGGGACTAGCGCCCTCATTTGATACGCAGTATTTT. The whole variable domain, filled in from reference TRBV7-9 and TRBJ2-3, reads DTGVSQNPRHKITKRGQNVTFRCDPISEHNRLYWYRQTLGQGPEFLTYFQNEAQLEKSRLLSDRFSAERPKGSFSTLEIQRTEQGDSAMYLCASSEGLAPSFDTQYFGPGTRLTVL.

In this sample, this clone turned up once. CDR3 amino acids: CASTSQTGDSYGYTF. CDR3 DNA sequence: TGTGCCAGTACTTCCCAGACCGGAGATTCCTATGGCTACACCTTC. V gene TRBV19 combines with J gene TRBJ1-2; D not resolved. Trimming took off 7 bases at V and 4 bases at J, with 19 bases between the two ends. The CDR3 has 15 amino acids. The germline gives CDR1 LNHDA, CDR2 SQIVND (reference sequence).

V gene TRBV14 combines with J gene TRBJ1-2; D gene uncertain. V lost 1 base and J lost 5, with 14 bases in between. CDR3 length equals 15 residues. CDR1 is SGHDN and CDR2 is FVKESK in the germline V gene. CDR3 nucleotide sequence: TGTGCCAGCAGCCAAGTAATTGGGCAAGGATATGGCTACACCTTC. It encodes CASSQVIGQGYGYTF.

This chain connects TRBV28 to TRBJ1-2; a weak D match, TRBD1 (5 bases). CDR3 length equals 14 residues. Trimming shortened V by 3 bases and J by 6 bases, and 14 bases separated the two germline ends. The germline V gene has CDR1 MDHEN and CDR2 SYDVKM. The CDR3 DNA reads as TGTGCCAGCAGTTTTTGGTCGGGGGTAGATGGCTACACCTTC. Translating it yields CASSFWSGVDGYTF.

This chain joins TRBV5-4 and TRBJ1-6; unclear D gene. Germline assignment: CDR1 SGHNT and CDR2 YYREEE (reference sequence). This CDR3 has 12 residues. V was trimmed by 0 bases and J by 12 bases, leaving 7 bases between them. CDR3 sequence reads: CASSLGREPLHF. The CDR3 bases are TGTGCCAGCAGCTTGGGTAGAGAACCCCTCCACTTT.

This clone was seen a single time. The chain links TRBV27 to TRBJ1-2; D is uncertain. The CDR3 loop spans 14 amino acids. The germline V gene has CDR1 MNHEY and CDR2 SMNVEV (reference sequence). The V and J ends lost 5 bases and 4 bases respectively, with 14 bases between them. The DNA of the CDR3 is TGTGCCAGCAGTCCCAATGGTGGGCGCTATGGCTACACCTTC. It translates to CASSPNGGRYGYTF.

The rearrangement joins TRBV6-5 to TRBJ1-2; no clear D gene. CDR1 MNHEY and CDR2 SVGAGI come from the germline V gene. Trimming removed 6 bases from V and 3 bases from J, with 11 bases in between. The CDR3 totals 13 residues. The CDR3 region has the DNA TGTGCCAGCAGCCAGGCCAACTACTATGGCTACACCTTC. Residues: CASSQANYYGYTF.

This clone was picked up one time. This sequence joins TRBV19 and TRBJ1-1; the D is unclear. V gave up 4 bases and J gave up 5 bases, with 11 bases separating them. The CDR3 runs to 13 residues. Germline V gene data show CDR1 as LNHDA and CDR2 as SQIVND (reference sequence). CDR3 region: CASSRAGETEAFF. The CDR3 region has the DNA TGTGCCAGTAGTAGGGCTGGGGAGACTGAAGCTTTCTTT.

V is TRBV24-1 and J is TRBJ2-5, with D tentatively TRBD2 (6 bases). The germline CDR1 and CDR2 sequences are KGHDR and SFDVKD. The CDR3 runs 18 residues. V lost 3 bases and J 3 bases, leaving 22 bases between the germline ends. The CDR3 sequence: CATSDKAGPKGAKETQYF. CDR3 nucleotide sequence: TGTGCCACCAGTGATAAAGCGGGCCCTAAGGGCGCAAAAGAGACCCAGTACTTC.

The chain couples TRBV9 to TRBJ2-3, with 8 bases that match TRBD2. Trimming removed 4 bases from V and 3 bases from J; junction bases left unmatched: 10. CDR3 size: 16 residues. The germline gives CDR1 SGDLS, CDR2 YYNGEE. CDR3 nucleotide sequence: TGTGCCAGCAGCACCCGGACGGGGGGGCAGACAGATACGCAGTATTTT. Translated: CASSTRTGGQTDTQYF. The full variable domain, in which reference TRBV9 and TRBJ2-3 provide the parts outside the CDR3, is DSGVTQTPKHLITATGQRVTLRCSPRSGDLSVYWYQQSLDQGLQFLIQYYNGEERAKGNILERFSAQQFPDLHSELNLSSLELGDSALYFCASSTRTGGQTDTQYFGPGTRLTVL.

V is TRBV2 and J is TRBJ2-1; TRBD1 agrees at 12 bases. V lost 7 bases, J lost 10 bases, and 17 bases stayed unmatched. Germline V CDR1 and CDR2: SNHLY, FYNNEI. This CDR3 spans 17 amino acids. The CDR3 sequence is CASIPGPGQGASHEQFF. The CDR3 bases are TGTGCCAGCATTCCAGGCCCGGGACAGGGGGCATCTCACGAGCAGTTCTTC. Based on the CDR3 plus reference TRBV2 and TRBJ2-1, the full variable domain is EPEVTQTPSHQVTQMGQEVILRCVPISNHLYFYWYRQILGQKVEFLVSFYNNEISEKSEIFDDQFSVERPDGSNFTLKIRSTKLEDSAMYFCASIPGPGQGASHEQFFGPGTRLTVL.

The genes are TRBV19 and TRBJ1-4, with 7 bases fitting TRBD1. The CDR3 runs 12 residues. Germline V lookup: CDR1 LNHDA, CDR2 SQIVND (reference sequence). J was trimmed by 8 bases and V by 9 bases; bases with no gene match: 6. The CDR3, as DNA: TGTGCCAGCCGGACAGGACTGGAAAAACTGTTTTTT. Its protein is CASRTGLEKLFF.

The chain recombines TRBV19 with TRBJ1-5; 7 positions match TRBD1. The germline V gene has CDR1 LNHDA and CDR2 SQIVND (reference sequence). This CDR3 comprises 15 residues. V was clipped by 6 bases and J by 6 bases; unmatched bases: 11. The DNA for the CDR3 is TGTGCCAGTAGACAGGGGCTTCTTTTCGGTCAGCCCCAGCATTTT. This translates into CASRQGLLFGQPQHF.

The chain carries TRBV29-1 and TRBJ1-1; possibly TRBD1 for D (6 bases). The CDR3 extends over 13 amino acids. Germline CDR1 reads SQVTM; CDR2 reads ANQGSEA. The V gene lost 4 bases and the J gene lost 1 base, with 10 bases spanning the gap. In DNA, the CDR3 is TGCAGCGTTGCCGGGACAACGAACACTGAAGCTTTCTTT. Protein product: CSVAGTTNTEAFF. Full variable domain (outside the CDR3, taken from reference TRBV29-1 and TRBJ1-1): SAVISQKPSRDICQRGTSLTIQCQVDSQVTMMFWYRQQPGQSLTLIATANQGSEATYESGFVIDKFPISRPNLTFSTLTVSNMSPEDSSIYLCSVAGTTNTEAFFGQGTRLTVV.

For this clone: The same CDR3 is also encoded by other DNA sequences in this sample. The gene calls are TRBV19 and TRBJ2-1, with D perhaps matching TRBD2 (5 bases). Between the trimmed V and J ends, which lost 3 bases and 6 bases, there was a span of 9 bases. This CDR3 comprises 13 residues. Germline CDR1 reads LNHDA; CDR2 reads SQIVND (reference sequence). CDR3 sequence: CASSIGVGNEQFF. Here the CDR3 DNA reads TGTGCCAGTAGTATCGGGGTTGGCAATGAGCAGTTCTTC.

The chain joins TRBV2 to TRBJ1-5; D not resolved. The CDR3 length is 12 residues. From germline, CDR1 is SNHLY and CDR2 FYNNEI. The ends were cut back, 6 bases at V and 6 bases at J, with 9 bases in the middle. The chain's CDR3 is CASSANSQPQHF. CDR3 in DNA: TGTGCCAGCAGCGCGAATAGTCAGCCCCAGCATTTT.

The gene calls are TRBV5-6 and TRBJ1-4; 8 bases fit TRBD1. This CDR3 has 18 residues. The V gene end was trimmed by 1 base and the J gene end by 2 bases; junction bases not matched to a gene: 10. The V gene's germline CDR1 is SGHDT and CDR2 YYEEEE. In nucleotides, the CDR3 is TGTGCCAGCAGCTTGCTCCGACAGGGGTTGGCGACTAATGAAAAACTGTTTTTT. Translation gives CASSLLRQGLATNEKLFF.

The chain combines TRBV10-3 with TRBJ1-1, with a tentative D call TRBD1 (5 bases). Germline V gene lookup returns CDR1 ENHRY and CDR2 SYGVKD. The CDR3 is 13 residues long. The ends were cut back, 6 bases at V and 0 bases at J, with 8 bases in the middle. CDR3 sequence (DNA): TGTGCCATCAGGGCAGGGCTGAACACTGAAGCTTTCTTT. Its protein product is CAIRAGLNTEAFF.